These T cell receptor beta chains were read from a single sample in a study of T cell changes during pregnancy in multiple sclerosis. The data were produced by immunoSEQ multiplex PCR, yet TCRdb's version contains in-frame clones alone and is incomplete. This table has 79,000 or so clones, around 90% appearing once. This specimen was peripheral blood, taken in the first trimester of pregnancy. The receptors derive from a female donor in good health, enrolled as a control in a pregnancy study. CDR3s include the opening cysteine and the closing phenylalanine or tryptophan. Fields, in order: J gene, clone size, V gene, D gene, CDR3 protein, CDR3 DNA. The D gene is left open where the match is weak. Expanded clones get a size class; other rows say once, few or many, or leave the size out.

j_call: TRBJ2-7
clone_size: few
v_call: TRBV18
d_call: NA
cdr3_aa: CASSPDSTYEQYF
cdr3_nt: TGTGCCAGCTCACCGGACAGCACCTACGAGCAGTACTTC

j_call: TRBJ1-1
clone_size: NA
v_call: TRBV7-8
d_call: TRBD1
cdr3_aa: CASSLTAGGSHTEAFF
cdr3_nt: TGTGCCAGCAGCTTAACGGCAGGGGGCTCCCACACTGAAGCTTTCTTT

j_call: TRBJ2-7
clone_size: NA
v_call: TRBV2
d_call: TRBD2
cdr3_aa: CASGGGYEQYF
cdr3_nt: TGTGCCAGCGGCGGGGGTTACGAGCAGTACTTC

j_call: TRBJ2-1
clone_size: NA
v_call: TRBV4-2
d_call: TRBD1
cdr3_aa: CASSQGPPGGEQFF
cdr3_nt: TGTGCCAGCAGCCAAGGCCCCCCAGGGGGTGAGCAGTTCTTC

j_call: TRBJ2-7
clone_size: NA
v_call: TRBV5-8
d_call: TRBD1
cdr3_aa: CASSRPGQKPSSYEQYF
cdr3_nt: TGTGCCAGCAGCCGACCGGGACAGAAACCAAGCTCCTACGAGCAGTACTTC

j_call: TRBJ2-1
clone_size: NA
v_call: TRBV7-3
d_call: NA
cdr3_aa: CASSSRLPYNEQFF
cdr3_nt: TGTGCCAGCAGCTCGAGACTCCCCTACAATGAGCAGTTCTTC

j_call: TRBJ2-2
clone_size: NA
v_call: TRBV6-1
d_call: TRBD2
cdr3_aa: CASSAGGPGSGELFF
cdr3_nt: TGTGCCAGCAGTGCGGGGGGGCCAGGGTCTGGGGAGCTGTTTTTT

j_call: TRBJ1-1
clone_size: NA
v_call: TRBV7-3
d_call: NA
cdr3_aa: CASSSAGEMNTEAFF
cdr3_nt: TGTGCCAGCAGCTCCGCGGGGGAGATGAACACTGAAGCTTTCTTT

j_call: TRBJ2-1
clone_size: once
v_call: TRBV6-6
d_call: TRBD2
cdr3_aa: CASSFRAGGLNNEQFF
cdr3_nt: TGTGCCAGCAGCTTCCGAGCGGGGGGGCTGAACAATGAGCAGTTCTTC

j_call: TRBJ1-2
clone_size: NA
v_call: TRBV18
d_call: NA
cdr3_aa: CASSPRQDHGYTF
cdr3_nt: TGTGCCAGCTCCCCCCGACAGGATCATGGCTACACCTTC

j_call: TRBJ1-1
clone_size: NA
v_call: TRBV9
d_call: NA
cdr3_aa: CASSVVAGSPEAFF
cdr3_nt: TGTGCCAGCAGCGTAGTGGCGGGGAGTCCTGAAGCTTTCTTT

j_call: TRBJ2-1
clone_size: NA
v_call: TRBV29-1
d_call: TRBD2
cdr3_aa: CSVLAGGPNEQFF
cdr3_nt: TGCAGCGTACTAGCGGGGGGGCCTAATGAGCAGTTCTTC

j_call: TRBJ1-4
clone_size: NA
v_call: TRBV5-1
d_call: TRBD1
cdr3_aa: CASSLVGGNEKLFF
cdr3_nt: TGCGCCAGCAGCTTGGTAGGGGGCAATGAAAAACTGTTTTTT

j_call: TRBJ1-4
clone_size: NA
v_call: TRBV18
d_call: NA
cdr3_aa: CASSPQNEKLFF
cdr3_nt: TGTGCCAGCTCACCTCAGAATGAAAAACTGTTTTTT

j_call: TRBJ2-1
clone_size: NA
v_call: TRBV6-1
d_call: NA
cdr3_aa: CATALGASSYNEQFF
cdr3_nt: TGTGCCACAGCTCTAGGGGCCTCCTCCTACAATGAGCAGTTCTTC

j_call: TRBJ1-5
clone_size: NA
v_call: TRBV7-8
d_call: NA
cdr3_aa: CASSPGRGKNQPQHF
cdr3_nt: TGTGCCAGCAGCCCAGGCCGCGGGAAAAATCAGCCCCAGCATTTT

j_call: TRBJ2-1
clone_size: NA
v_call: TRBV5-6
d_call: NA
cdr3_aa: CASSFGYNEQFF
cdr3_nt: TGTGCCAGCAGCTTCGGCTACAATGAGCAGTTCTTC

j_call: TRBJ2-1
clone_size: NA
v_call: TRBV5-4
d_call: TRBD1
cdr3_aa: CASSFPGQGYYNEQFF
cdr3_nt: TGTGCCAGCAGTTTCCCGGGACAGGGTTACTACAATGAGCAGTTCTTC

j_call: TRBJ1-6
clone_size: NA
v_call: TRBV9
d_call: TRBD1
cdr3_aa: CASSVDPDREESPLHF
cdr3_nt: TGTGCCAGCAGCGTAGATCCCGACAGGGAGGAGTCACCCCTCCACTTT

j_call: TRBJ1-2
clone_size: few
v_call: TRBV10-3
d_call: TRBD1
cdr3_aa: CAISAVSAGGVYGYTF
cdr3_nt: TGTGCCATCAGTGCAGTTTCGGCAGGGGGTGTCTATGGCTACACCTTC

j_call: TRBJ2-5
clone_size: once
v_call: TRBV28
d_call: NA
cdr3_aa: CASRLTSQETQYF
cdr3_nt: TGTGCCAGCAGGTTGACTAGTCAAGAGACCCAGTACTTC

j_call: TRBJ1-2
clone_size: NA
v_call: TRBV15
d_call: TRBD1
cdr3_aa: CATSPLDRGGYTF
cdr3_nt: TGTGCCACCAGCCCCCTGGACAGGGGTGGCTACACCTTC

j_call: TRBJ2-7
clone_size: NA
v_call: TRBV19
d_call: NA
cdr3_aa: CASSKNSYEQYF
cdr3_nt: TGTGCCAGTAGTAAAAACAGCTACGAGCAGTACTTC

j_call: TRBJ2-3
clone_size: few
v_call: TRBV6-4
d_call: NA
cdr3_aa: CASSGGGATDTQYF
cdr3_nt: TGTGCCAGCAGTGGAGGGGGGGCCACAGATACGCAGTATTTT

j_call: TRBJ2-7
clone_size: NA
v_call: TRBV28
d_call: TRBD1
cdr3_aa: CASSSNFRVGTAPFSLYF
cdr3_nt: TGTGCCAGCAGTTCAAATTTCCGGGTCGGGACAGCCCCTTTCTCTTTGTACTTC